This T cell receptor beta chain emerged from a study of blood T cell repertoires in COVID-19. Trimming took 2 bases from V and 6 from J; bases not matched to a gene: 7. This CDR3 is 14 amino acids long. Sequenced by immunoSEQ multiplex PCR; TCRdb stores in-frame clones only, minus some. The top ten hold nearly 6.5% of the sample, which has approximately 350,000 clones, around 87% seen once. The chain uses TRBV23-1 and TRBJ2-7, with 7 bases identical to TRBD2. TRBV23-1 is reported as an ORF; its role is uncertain. This clonotype originated in a woman in her forties or fifties with COVID-19, enrolled during active disease. Sample: peripheral blood. CDR3 nucleotide sequence: TGCGCCAGCAGTCAAGGAGGGGAGGGAGGCGAGCAGTACTTC. Encoded protein: CASSQGGEGGEQYF.